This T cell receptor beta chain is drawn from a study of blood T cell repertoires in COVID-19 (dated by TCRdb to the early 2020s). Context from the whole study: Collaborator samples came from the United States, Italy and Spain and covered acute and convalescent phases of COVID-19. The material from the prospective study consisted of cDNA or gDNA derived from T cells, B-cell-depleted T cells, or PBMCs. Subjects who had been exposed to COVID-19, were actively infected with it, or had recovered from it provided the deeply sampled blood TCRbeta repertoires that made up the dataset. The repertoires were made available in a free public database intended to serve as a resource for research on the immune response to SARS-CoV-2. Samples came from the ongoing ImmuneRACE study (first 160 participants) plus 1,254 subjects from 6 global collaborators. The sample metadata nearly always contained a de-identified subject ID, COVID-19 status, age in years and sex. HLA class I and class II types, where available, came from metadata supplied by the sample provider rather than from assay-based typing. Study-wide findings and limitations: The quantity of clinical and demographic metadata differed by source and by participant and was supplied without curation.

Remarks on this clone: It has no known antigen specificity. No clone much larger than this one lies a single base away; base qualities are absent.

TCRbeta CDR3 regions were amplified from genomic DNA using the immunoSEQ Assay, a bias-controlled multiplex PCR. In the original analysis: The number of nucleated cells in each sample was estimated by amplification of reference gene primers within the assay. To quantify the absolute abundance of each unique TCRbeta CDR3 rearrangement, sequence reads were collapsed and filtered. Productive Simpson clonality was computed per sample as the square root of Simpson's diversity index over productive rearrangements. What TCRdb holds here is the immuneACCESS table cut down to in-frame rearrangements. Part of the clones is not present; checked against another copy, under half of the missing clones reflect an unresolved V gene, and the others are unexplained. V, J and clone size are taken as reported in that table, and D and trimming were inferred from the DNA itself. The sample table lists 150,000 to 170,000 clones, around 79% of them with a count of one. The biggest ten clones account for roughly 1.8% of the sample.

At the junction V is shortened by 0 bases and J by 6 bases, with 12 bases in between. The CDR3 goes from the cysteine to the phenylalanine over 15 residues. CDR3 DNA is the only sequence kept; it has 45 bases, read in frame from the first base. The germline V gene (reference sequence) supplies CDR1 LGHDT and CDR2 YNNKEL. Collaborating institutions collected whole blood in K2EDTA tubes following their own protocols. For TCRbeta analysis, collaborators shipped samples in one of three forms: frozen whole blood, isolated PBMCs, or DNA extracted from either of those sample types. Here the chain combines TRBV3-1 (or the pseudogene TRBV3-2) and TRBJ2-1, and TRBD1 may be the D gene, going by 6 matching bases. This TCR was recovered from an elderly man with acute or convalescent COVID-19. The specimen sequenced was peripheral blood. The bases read TGTGCCAGCAGCCAAGATGGGACACCTCTCAATGAGCAGTTCTTC. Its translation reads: CASSQDGTPLNEQFF.